The sequence of this T cell receptor beta chain was determined in a study of blood T cell repertoires in COVID-19. Study context: The United States, Italy and Spain were the sources of the acute and convalescent COVID-19 samples.

V lost 5 bases and J lost 4, with 9 bases in between. Germline V gene lookup returns CDR1 MNHEY and CDR2 SMNVEV (reference sequence). There are 13 residues in the CDR3. Libraries were prepared by immunoSEQ multiplex PCR; TCRdb keeps only in-frame clonotypes and omits some of them. Counted here are under 300,000 clones, roughly 88% occurring once; the ten biggest clones make up 3%. This clonotype was sampled from a young woman with active or convalescent COVID-19. The V call is TRBV27, the J call TRBJ1-5; unclear D gene. The sample consisted of peripheral blood. CDR3 sequence: CASSVHINQPQHF. For the CDR3, the DNA is TGTGCCAGCAGTGTCCACATAAATCAGCCCCAGCATTTT.